This TCR beta chain was documented in a study of T cell responses to AZD1222 COVID-19 vaccine. Germline assignment: CDR1 SNHLY and CDR2 FYNNEI. Unmatched junction bases numbered 7, after V lost 6 bases and J lost 5 bases. This CDR3 is 14 amino acids long. The repertoire was sequenced with immunoSEQ multiplex PCR; TCRdb's copy has only in-frame clones and lacks some. The table shows about 100,000 clones, with roughly 89% occurring only once. Whole-study findings and limits: Donor demographics were predominantly white British with a female majority; clonal diversity may be underestimated.

About this clone itself: The target antigen is unknown.

The chain joins TRBV2 to TRBJ1-5; TRBD1 aligns across 7 bases. The sample consisted of peripheral blood, taken on day 0 of AZD1222 vaccination. The sequence was obtained from an adult in good health. CDR3 DNA sequence: TGTGCCAGCAGCCCGGACAGGAGATATCAGCCCCAGCATTTT. This encodes CASSPDRRYQPQHF. The full variable domain, completed using reference TRBV2 and TRBJ1-5, is EPEVTQTPSHQVTQMGQEVILRCVPISNHLYFYWYRQILGQKVEFLVSFYNNEISEKSEIFDDQFSVERPDGSNFTLKIRSTKLEDSAMYFCASSPDRRYQPQHFGDGTRLSIL.